This T cell receptor (beta chain) was identified during a study of blood T cell repertoires in COVID-19. CDR1 is ENHRY, CDR2 SYGVKD, per germline. The CDR3 has 15 residues. The V end lost 0 bases, the J end lost 6 bases, and 12 bases lay between the germline ends. Sequenced by immunoSEQ multiplex PCR; TCRdb stores in-frame clones only, minus some. The data contain 100,000 to 130,000 clones, just over 90% of them singletons. This TCR derives from a woman in her 30s with acute or convalescent COVID-19. Sequencing input: peripheral blood. This rearrangement joins TRBV10-3 to TRBJ1-5; unclear D gene. CDR3 loop: CAISESGSLSQPQHF. As DNA, the CDR3 is TGTGCCATCAGTGAGTCGGGCAGCCTAAGTCAGCCCCAGCATTTT.